This T cell receptor (beta chain) was recorded in a study of shared clonotypes between healthy human individuals. Germline-derived CDR1 and CDR2 are SGHTA and FQGNSA. CDR3 length equals 17 residues. V shed 3 bases, J shed 5 bases, and the junction held 9 bases outside the gene matches. Regarding this clone: Its antigen is not identified.

The assay was immunoSEQ multiplex PCR, and TCRdb's table has in-frame clones only and misses some. Here the sample spans some 1.4 million clones, more than 95% being singletons. Overall study results and limits: When compared with the clonotypes that were shared by all four sorted-subset donors, the non-shared clonotypes turned out to have lower generation probabilities. Measured sharing among donors was expected to vary with sequencing depth. Only blood was sampled, and tissue TCR repertoires likely differ from blood ones.

The sequencing input was naive CD4+ T cells sorted from blood. Subset given: CD45RA+ positively selected. The chain is built from TRBV7-2 and TRBJ2-7; 14 nucleotides agree with TRBD2. The TCR comes from a man aged 30 to 39 in good health. In DNA form, the CDR3 reads TGTGCCAGCAGCTTCCGGACTAGCGGGAGGAGGTACAACGAGCAGTACTTC. Its protein product is CASSFRTSGRRYNEQYF.